The subject of this entry is one T cell receptor (beta chain). Original processing notes: Reference gene primers were amplified, and this amplification served to estimate nucleated cell counts. The protocol was immunoSEQ multiplex PCR, while the TCRdb copy is restricted to in-frame clones and leaves out a portion. The DNA was the basis for D and trimming; V, J and clone size are from that table. This table holds approximately 200,000 clones, under 90% found once. Seattle's cohort entered during active infection and was followed longitudinally. V lost 1 base to trimming and J lost 4 bases, with 17 bases between them. CDR1 is KGHSH and CDR2 is LQKENI in the germline V gene. The CDR3 covers 17 residues. The sample comes from a study of blood T cell repertoires in COVID-19. As for the study in general: Acute-phase and convalescent COVID-19 samples originated in the United States, Italy and Spain. The analysed material was cDNA or gDNA that came from T cells, B-cell-depleted T cells, or PBMCs.

The sample was peripheral blood. This chain uses TRBV18 with TRBJ1-3; possibly TRBD1 for D (6 bases). The source of this sequence is an elderly woman with COVID-19, enrolled during active disease. CDR3 in amino acids: CASSPLRQANGGNTIYF. The CDR3, as DNA: TGTGCCAGCTCACCACTCAGACAGGCGAATGGCGGAAACACCATATATTTT. The full variable domain, completed using reference TRBV18 and TRBJ1-3, is NAGVMQNPRHLVRRRGQEARLRCSPMKGHSHVYWYRQLPEEGLKFMVYLQKENIIDESGMPKERFSAEFPKEGPSILRIQQVVRGDSAAYFCASSPLRQANGGNTIYFGEGSWLTVV.